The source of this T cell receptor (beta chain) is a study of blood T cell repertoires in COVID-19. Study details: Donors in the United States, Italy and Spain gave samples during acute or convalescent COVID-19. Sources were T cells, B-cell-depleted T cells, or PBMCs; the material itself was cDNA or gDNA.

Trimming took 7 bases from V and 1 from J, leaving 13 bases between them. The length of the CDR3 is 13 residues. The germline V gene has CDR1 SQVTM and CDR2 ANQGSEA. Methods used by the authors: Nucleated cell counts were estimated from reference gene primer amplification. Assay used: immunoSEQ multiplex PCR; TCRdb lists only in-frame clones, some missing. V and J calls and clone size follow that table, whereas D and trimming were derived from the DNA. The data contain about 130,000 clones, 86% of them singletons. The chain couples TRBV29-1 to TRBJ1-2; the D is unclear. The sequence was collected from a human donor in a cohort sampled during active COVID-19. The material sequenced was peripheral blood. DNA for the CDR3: TGCAGCGCCGACTGGGTATTTAACTATGGCTACACCTTC. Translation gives CSADWVFNYGYTF.